Listed below are T cell receptor beta chains from one sample, sequenced in a study of sequential checkpoint blockade in melanoma. This table comes from immunoSEQ multiplex PCR, and its TCRdb copy is limited to in-frame clones, with some not included. This sample yields 35,000 to 40,000 clones, of which approximately 90% are seen a single time; about an eighth belongs to the top ten. This sample comprised CD8+ T cells sorted from blood (inferred from file names), obtained from a patient given nivolumab and ipilimumab in sequence. The receptors come from a human donor with melanoma. Each CDR3 is given with its conserved first and last residue. D genes are given only for firm matches. Only part of the rows carry a size: once, few, many, or a class if the clone is expanded.

clone_size	v_call	j_call	d_call	cdr3_nt	cdr3_aa
NA	TRBV9	TRBJ2-2	TRBD2	TGTGCCAGCAGCCTTAGTGGGGGGGCCGGGGAGCTGTTTTTT	CASSLSGGAGELFF
NA	TRBV14	TRBJ2-5	TRBD1	TGTGCCAGCAGTCGAAGATCCCCCAGGACAGGGAAAGAGACCCAGTACTTC	CASSRRSPRTGKETQYF
NA	TRBV15	TRBJ1-1	TRBD1	TGTGCCACCAGTTTGGACAGGGGTAAATTCACTGAAGCTTTCTTT	CATSLDRGKFTEAFF
NA	TRBV11-2	TRBJ2-2	NA	TGTGCCAGTCAACCTTCAGGAAACACCGGGGAGCTGTTTTTT	CASQPSGNTGELFF
once	TRBV27	TRBJ2-1	NA	TGTGCCAGCAGTTTAGGAGGGAGAGAGGTTGAGCAGTTCTTC	CASSLGGREVEQFF
NA	TRBV4-1	TRBJ2-5	NA	TGCGCCAGCAGCCAGCCCAGGGCAGAGACCCAGTACTTC	CASSQPRAETQYF
NA	TRBV18	TRBJ2-1	NA	TGTGCCAGCTCACCGAGCGGCAGTAGAACCAATGAGCAGTTCTTC	CASSPSGSRTNEQFF
once	TRBV6-5	TRBJ1-1	TRBD1	TGTGCCAGCAGCGCCGGGACAGGGGTGCTCACTGAAGCTTTCTTT	CASSAGTGVLTEAFF
NA	TRBV6-5	TRBJ1-5	NA	TGTGCCAGCAGTGGCCTTGCGGGGAGCAATCAGCCCCAGCATTTT	CASSGLAGSNQPQHF
NA	TRBV10-2	TRBJ2-7	TRBD2	TGCGCCAGCAGTGAGAGGGCGGGGGGAAATTCCTACGAGCAGTACTTC	CASSERAGGNSYEQYF
NA	TRBV5-6	TRBJ1-1	TRBD1	TGTGCCAGCAGCGGGGACAGCAGCACTGAAGCTTTCTTT	CASSGDSSTEAFF
NA	TRBV6-5	TRBJ2-1	NA	TGTGCCAGCAGTTACTTCACGGGACTGAACAATGAGCAGTTCTTC	CASSYFTGLNNEQFF
once	TRBV6-1	TRBJ2-3	NA	TGTGCCAGCAGTAGCCGCCAGGCCAGCACAGATACGCAGTATTTT	CASSSRQASTDTQYF
few	TRBV15	TRBJ1-3	NA	TGTGCCACCGGGGAGCCCCAGGGAAACACCATATATTTT	CATGEPQGNTIYF
NA	TRBV6-5	TRBJ2-5	NA	TGTGCCAGCGCCTTGTCGGCCCCTCCAGGGACCCAGTACTTC	CASALSAPPGTQYF
NA	TRBV19	TRBJ2-7	NA	TGTGCCAGTAGTTCGACAGGCTACGAGCAGTACTTC	CASSSTGYEQYF
NA	TRBV27	TRBJ2-3	TRBD1	TGTGCCAGCAGTTCCCCGGACAGGGGGCTTTGGGATACGCAGTATTTT	CASSSPDRGLWDTQYF
NA	TRBV5-4	TRBJ2-1	NA	TGTGCCAGCAGCTTGGAGCGGAATGAGCAGTTCTTC	CASSLERNEQFF